The next 30 T cell receptor beta chains were all read from a single sample in a study of blood T cells in healthy people across ages. It was with a sample-barcoded 5' primer and a J-beta primer mix that a second PCR of about 7 to 12 cycles was run. TCRdb recomputed calls from the 5' RACE reads with MiXCR, one row per CDR3 protein. The sample has approximately 1.5 million distinct CDR3 sequences, about 45% seen once. The sample was blood. These TCRs come from a woman between 18 and 29 years old in good health.

The rearrangement uses TRBV13 and TRBJ1-2, with D possibly being TRBD1 (6 bases). CDR1 PRHDT and CDR2 FYEKMQ come from the germline V gene (reference sequence). The CDR3 sequence is 16 residues long. The V end lost 5 bases, the J end lost 7 bases, and 23 bases lay between the germline ends. This chain's CDR3 is CASSVFGAGVSRGYTF. The CDR3 region has the DNA TGTGCCAGCAGCGTATTTGGGGCAGGGGTCAGTCGTGGCTACACCTTC.

The chain is built from TRBV18 and TRBJ1-5, with a tentative D call TRBD1 (5 bases). This CDR3 spans 14 amino acids. Trimming cost V 3 bases and J 3 bases, with 9 bases left between them. CDR1 KGHSH and CDR2 LQKENI come from the germline V gene. CDR3 in amino acids: CASSPDGHNQPQHF. The CDR3 DNA sequence: TGTGCCAGCTCACCCGACGGACACAATCAGCCCCAGCATTTT. Full variable domain (rest looked up from reference TRBV18 and TRBJ1-5): NAGVMQNPRHLVRRRGQEARLRCSPMKGHSHVYWYRQLPEEGLKFMVYLQKENIIDESGMPKERFSAEFPKEGPSILRIQQVVRGDSAAYFCASSPDGHNQPQHFGDGTRLSIL.

The chain combines TRBV6-1 with TRBJ1-1; 11 nucleotides align to TRBD1. The germline CDR1 and CDR2 sequences are MNHNS and SASEGT. The CDR3 totals 14 residues. Germline trimming cut 6 bases from V and 4 bases from J; bases unmatched to any gene: 4. CDR3 in amino acids: CASRIGTGGTEAFF. The CDR3 bases are TGTGCCAGCAGGATCGGGACAGGGGGCACTGAAGCTTTCTTT.

This clonotype appeared a few times. This chain links TRBV12-3 or TRBV12-4 with TRBJ2-7, with D tentatively TRBD2 (5 bases). CDR3 length: 13 amino acids. Trimming stripped 5 bases from V and 0 bases from J, with 8 bases between. The CDR3 DNA is TGTGCCAGCAGTGACTATTCCTCCTACGAGCAGTACTTC. Translation gives CASSDYSSYEQYF.

This rearrangement joins TRBV20-1 to TRBJ1-5; no reliable D call. There are 14 residues in the CDR3. V lost 2 bases and J 0 bases, leaving 8 bases between the germline ends. Germline V gene data show CDR1 as DFQATT and CDR2 as SNEGSKA (reference sequence). CDR3 DNA: TGCAGTGCTAGACGCGGACTTAGCAATCAGCCCCAGCATTTT. Translated: CSARRGLSNQPQHF.

Note on this clonotype: One end of the junction fails to match germline, which may point to a read error. Here the CDR3 DNA reads TGCGGTGCTAGCTGGAGGGAGGGTACTGTGAATGAGCAGTTCTTC. Protein: CGASWREGTVNEQFF. The chain recombines TRBV20-1 with TRBJ2-1, with TRBD2 identical over 7 bases. This CDR3 has 15 residues. Germline V lookup: CDR1 DFQATT, CDR2 SNEGSKA (reference sequence).

This clonotype was counted many times. V and J are TRBV2 and TRBJ2-1; 9 bases are a match to TRBD2. The CDR3 runs to 16 residues. Per germline, CDR1 SNHLY and CDR2 FYNNEI. Losses at the gene ends were 3 bases for V and 6 bases for J; bases not matched to a gene: 9. CDR3 amino acids: CASSDRQRTSANEQFF. CDR3 in DNA: TGTGCCAGCAGTGATCGGCAACGGACTAGCGCCAATGAGCAGTTCTTC.

The V gene is TRBV5-1, the J gene TRBJ2-1; the match to TRBD2 covers 10 bases. Germline assignment: CDR1 SGHRS and CDR2 YFSETQ. V dropped 3 bases and J dropped 15; count of bases not matched to a gene: 6. The CDR3 totals 12 residues. CDR3 coding DNA: TGCGCCAGCAGCTCAAGCGGGGGGGCCCGGTTCTTC. This codes for CASSSSGGARFF. The full variable domain, rest sourced from reference TRBV5-1 and TRBJ2-1, is KAGVTQTPRYLIKTRGQQVTLSCSPISGHRSVSWYQQTPGQGLQFLFEYFSETQRNKGNFPGRFSGRQFSNSRSEMNVSTLELGDSALYLCASSSSGGARFFGPGTRLTVL.

This sequence joins TRBV6-1 and TRBJ2-5; D is possibly TRBD1 or TRBD2 (5 bases each). The V and J ends lost 3 bases and 3 bases respectively, with 17 bases between them. This CDR3 is built from 16 residues. Germline V gene sequence: CDR1 MNHNS, CDR2 SASEGT. In DNA, the CDR3 is TGTGCCAGCAGTGATAATGGCAGGGAGTATGAAGAGACCCAGTACTTC. As protein: CASSDNGREYEETQYF.

This chain joins TRBV6-2 or TRBV6-3 and TRBJ1-5, with D possibly TRBD1 on 6 matching bases. Per germline, CDR1 MNHEY and CDR2 SVGEGT. This CDR3 comprises 14 residues. Trimming removed 5 bases from V and 7 bases from J, with 15 bases in between. The CDR3 is CASSLPQGHQPQHF. For the CDR3, the DNA is TGTGCCAGCAGTCTTCCCCAGGGGCACCAGCCCCAGCATTTT.

The chain combines TRBV4-1 with TRBJ1-6; TRBD1 aligns across 9 bases. The CDR3 contains 20 residues. V was clipped by 0 bases and J by 0 bases; unmatched bases: 9. CDR1 and CDR2 from the germline V gene are MGHRA and YSYEKL. CDR3 sequence: CASSQETGTGTSSYNSPLHF. CDR3 coding DNA: TGCGCCAGCAGCCAAGAAACCGGGACAGGGACTAGCTCCTATAATTCACCCCTCCACTTT.

Regarding this clonotype: A much larger clone is a single base away; this may be a read error. The chain links TRBV5-4 to TRBJ1-2; 7 positions agree with TRBD1. Germline V gene data show CDR1 as SGHNT and CDR2 as YYREEE (reference sequence). V dropped 6 bases and J dropped 4; count of bases not matched to a gene: 6. The CDR3 spans 13 residues. In nucleotides, the CDR3 is TGTGCCAGCACCCAGGGACAGCTCTATGGCTACACCTTC. Its translation: CASTQGQLYGYTF.

This chain uses TRBV20-1 with TRBJ2-3; tentatively, D is TRBD1 (5 bases). Germline V lookup: CDR1 DFQATT, CDR2 SNEGSKA (reference sequence). The germline V and J ends were trimmed by 0 bases and 5 bases, with 18 bases remaining between them. The CDR3 runs 16 residues. The CDR3 DNA is TGCAGTGCTAGAGATTTGACAGCGCCTAAAATAGATACGCAGTATTTT. The encoded protein is CSARDLTAPKIDTQYF.

This clonotype was counted between two and nine times. The chain has TRBV5-1 and TRBJ2-7; 9 bases are shared with TRBD1. Looked up from germline, CDR1 is SGHRS and CDR2 is YFSETQ. This CDR3 is built from 14 residues. The V and J ends lost 7 bases and 2 bases, in that order; junction bases with no gene match: 7. The CDR3 is CASHPGQGTYEQYF. Here the CDR3 DNA reads TGCGCCAGCCATCCGGGACAGGGCACCTACGAGCAGTACTTC.

This clonotype was picked up many times. The chain combines TRBV4-2 with TRBJ2-1; D unresolved. V was shortened by 0 bases and J by 7 bases, with 4 bases between the two germline ends. Germline V gene sequence: CDR1 LGHNA, CDR2 YNFKEQ. The CDR3 runs to 12 residues. The CDR3 DNA reads as TGTGCCAGCAGCCAAGATCAAAATGAGCAGTTCTTC. Its protein is CASSQDQNEQFF.

This clonotype was observed a few times. The genes are TRBV7-2 and TRBJ1-2; 7 positions match TRBD1. This CDR3 is built from 15 residues. The V segment lost 5 bases and the J segment 4 bases; nucleotides outside the gene matches: 10. The germline V gene encodes CDR1 SGHTA and CDR2 FQGNSA. The CDR3 protein is CASSLPGGGPYGYTF. In DNA, the CDR3 is TGTGCCAGCAGCCTTCCAGGGGGAGGGCCCTATGGCTACACCTTC.

With regard to this clonotype: One junction end disagrees with the germline gene, perhaps due to a read error. The chain has TRBV7-3 and TRBJ2-7; 7 bases align to TRBD2. This CDR3 has 13 amino acids. Per the germline V gene, CDR1 is SGHTA and CDR2 is FQGTGA. The CDR3 loop reads CASSLERGGYQSF. The CDR3 region has the DNA TGTGCCAGCAGCTTAGAGCGGGGAGGTTATCAATCCTTC.

This clonotype was seen only once. The chain has TRBV7-9 and TRBJ2-5; TRBD1 agrees at 9 bases. V trimming: 4 bases; J trimming: 5 bases; junction bases outside the gene matches: 5. The CDR3 runs 14 residues. The germline gives CDR1 SEHNR, CDR2 FQNEAQ (reference sequence). The chain's CDR3 is CASSSDRGMETQYF. CDR3 DNA: TGTGCCAGCAGCTCGGACAGGGGCATGGAGACCCAGTACTTC.

This clonotype occurred a few times. J is TRBJ1-1 and V is TRBV7-9; perhaps TRBD1 as D (6 bases). The CDR3 is made up of 12 amino acids. CDR1 is SEHNR, CDR2 FQNEAQ, per germline (reference sequence). Trimming took off 0 bases at V and 11 bases at J, with 10 bases between the two ends. The CDR3 here is CASSLAAGDAFF. The CDR3 nucleotides are TGTGCCAGCAGCTTAGCTGCAGGGGATGCTTTCTTT.

The V and J genes are TRBV28 and TRBJ2-1; TRBD1 might be the D (5 bases). Germline lookup yields CDR1 MDHEN and CDR2 SYDVKM. V gave up 3 bases and J gave up 10 bases, with 10 bases separating them. The CDR3 totals 12 residues. CDR3 sequence: CASSFSPGEQFF. CDR3 bases: TGTGCCAGCAGTTTTTCTCCAGGGGAGCAGTTCTTC.

As regards this clonotype: This could be a read error, since a much larger clone is one nucleotide away. The CDR3 region is CASSASSARTYEQYF. Written as DNA, the CDR3 is TGTGCCAGCAGCGCCTCTAGCGCTAGAACCTACGAGCAGTACTTC. The chain carries TRBV2 and TRBJ2-7; D perhaps matches TRBD2 (6 bases). Trimming took off 6 bases at V and 2 bases at J, with 17 bases between the two ends. CDR3 length: 15 amino acids. Germline V gene data show CDR1 as SNHLY and CDR2 as FYNNEI.

This chain links TRBV5-1 with TRBJ2-4, with TRBD1 matching 8 bases. The last part of the DNA fits TRBJ2-7 better; the J call may be wrong. The CDR3 is made up of 14 amino acids. Germline V CDR1 and CDR2: SGHRS, YFSETQ. The CDR3 protein is CASSERTGSYEQYF. Here the CDR3 DNA reads TGCGCCAGCAGCGAACGGACAGGGTCCTACGAGCAGTACTTC.

This clonotype has more than one count but fewer than ten. The chain has TRBV29-1 and TRBJ2-7; the D gene is possibly TRBD2 (5 bases). Germline lookup yields CDR1 SQVTM and CDR2 ANQGSEA. Trimming left V 4 bases short and J 6 bases short, with 10 bases between. CDR3 length: 11 amino acids. The CDR3 DNA reads as TGCAGCGTTGTAGGACTCGCCGAGCAGTACTTC. Protein product: CSVVGLAEQYF.

The chain is built from TRBV4-3 and TRBJ2-1; D is ambiguous. This CDR3 has 16 residues. V dropped 3 bases and J dropped 0 bases, with 12 bases sitting between them. Germline assignment: CDR1 LGHNA and CDR2 YSLEER. CDR3 nucleotides: TGCGCCAGCAGCCATGATCGAGAGAGCTCCTACAATGAGCAGTTCTTC. Amino acid sequence: CASSHDRESSYNEQFF.

This clonotype has only a few counts. The genes are TRBV7-2 and TRBJ2-3, with 13 bases aligning to TRBD2. With V trimmed by 1 base and J by 5 bases, 9 bases remained unmatched. The germline gives CDR1 SGHTA, CDR2 FQGNSA. This CDR3 comprises 18 residues. The CDR3 sequence: CASSLVLAGGAGLDTQYF. DNA for the CDR3: TGTGCCAGCAGCTTAGTACTAGCGGGGGGGGCTGGGTTAGATACGCAGTATTTT.

The table lists this clonotype with a few counts. This chain uses TRBV20-1 with TRBJ2-1, with D perhaps TRBD2 (5 bases). Germline V gene lookup returns CDR1 DFQATT and CDR2 SNEGSKA (reference sequence). This CDR3 spans 14 amino acids. The V gene lost 6 bases and the J gene lost 2 bases, with 14 bases spanning the gap. CDR3 in DNA: TGCAGTGCCACAAGGAATAGCGCCTACAATGAGCAGTTCTTC. Protein product: CSATRNSAYNEQFF.

This clonotype was detected only a few times. The chain is built from TRBV20-1 and TRBJ1-5; 9 bases are a match to TRBD1. The V and J ends lost 5 bases and 7 bases, in that order; junction bases with no gene match: 9. The length of the CDR3 is 14 residues. The germline gives CDR1 DFQATT, CDR2 SNEGSKA (reference sequence). In DNA, the CDR3 is TGCAGTGCTCCTCGGACAGGGGTGATCCAGCCCCAGCATTTT. This encodes CSAPRTGVIQPQHF.

CDR3 region: CASSRRFYYNEQFF. In DNA, the CDR3 is TGTGCCAGCAGCCGACGTTTCTACTACAATGAGCAGTTCTTC. The V call is TRBV5-8, the J call TRBJ2-1; D is uncertain. V was cut by 4 bases and J by 3 bases, with 11 bases left in between. This CDR3 has 14 residues. The germline gives CDR1 SGHTS, CDR2 YDEGEE.

This chain links TRBV20-1 with TRBJ2-3; D not certain. Deletions cut 2 bases from V and 2 bases from J, with 8 bases between. The CDR3 totals 13 residues. Germline-derived CDR1 and CDR2 are DFQATT and SNEGSKA (reference sequence). Here the CDR3 DNA reads TGCAGTGCTAGATCGAGCTTCACAGATACGCAGTATTTT. It translates to CSARSSFTDTQYF.

For the CDR3, the DNA is TGTGCCAGCAGTGAGAGGCAGGGGGCTGGAGATACGCAGTATTTT. Its protein is CASSERQGAGDTQYF. The chain couples TRBV2 to TRBJ2-3, with TRBD1 matching over 8 bases. Germline V gene lookup returns CDR1 SNHLY and CDR2 FYNNEI. CDR3 size: 15 residues. The junction had 7 bases not matched to a gene; V was cut back by 3 bases and J by 5 bases.